This T cell receptor (beta chain) was captured in a study of read filtering for tumor transcriptome and immune sequencing. The CDR3 consists of 15 residues. Germline assignment: CDR1 LNHNV and CDR2 YYDKDF (reference sequence). Molecular barcoded adaptors covering alpha/delta and beta/gamma chains were used on approximately 400 ng RNA. TCRdb fed the reads into MiXCR, producing one record per CDR3 protein. The table has 57,000 or so distinct CDR3 sequences, around 21% seen once. Comment on this clonotype: Relative to the germline gene, one junction end is altered; a read error may explain this.

Sequenced sample: a population of CD138-negative cells sorted from bone marrow. The clonotype comes from a donor aged 40 or older with multiple myeloma. The genes are TRBV15 and TRBJ1-1; weak D call: TRBD1 (5 bases). The CDR3 protein is CATSSDTRADTETFF. The DNA for the CDR3 is TGTGCCACCAGCAGTGATACAAGGGCGGACACTGAAACTTTCTTT. Supplemented by reference TRBV15 and TRBJ1-1, the full variable domain reads DAMVIQNPRYQVTQFGKPVTLSCSQTLNHNVMYWYQQKSSQAPKLLFHYYDKDFNNEADTPDNFQSRRPNTSFCFLDIRSPGLGDTAMYLCATSSDTRADTETFFGQGTRLTVV.